The TCR beta chain under discussion was sequenced for a study of blood T cell repertoires in COVID-19. Study at large: The samples span acute and convalescent COVID-19 from the United States, Italy and Spain.

While infection was still active, Seattle patients were enrolled and then followed longitudinally. In the study's own analysis: From reference gene primer amplification, estimates of nucleated cell counts were derived. Using immunoSEQ multiplex PCR, the repertoire was profiled, and TCRdb retains in-frame clones only, with some absent. From that table come the V and J calls and clone size; the DNA was used to work out D and trimming. The table shows a few hundred thousand clones, with around 90% occurring only once. This CDR3 comprises 15 residues. Germline trimming cut 7 bases from V and 2 bases from J; bases unmatched to any gene: 6. Germline V gives CDR1 SNHLY, CDR2 FYNNEI.

The sample was peripheral blood. The clonotype comes from a woman aged 55-69 years with COVID-19, enrolled during active disease. This rearrangement joins TRBV2 to TRBJ2-3, with 10 nucleotides matching TRBD2. In nucleotides, the CDR3 is TGTGCCAGCAATCGCCTAGCGGGGGTCACAGATACGCAGTATTTT. It translates to CASNRLAGVTDTQYF.